This T cell receptor beta chain was sequenced in a study of CD8 T cells in ankylosing spondylitis. General study findings and limits: For ankylosing spondylitis blood, a TCR beta motif of roughly 8 highly homologous variants appeared characteristic. Disease-associated clonotypes exhibited CD8+ identity and were relatively infrequent in peripheral blood.

Comment on this clonotype: Its antigen is unknown.

For TCR beta, libraries came from quantitative 5'-RACE with molecular barcodes. TCRdb re-called the 5' RACE reads through MiXCR, storing one row per CDR3 protein. Among 250,000 to 350,000 distinct CDR3 sequences, around 21% were seen once, and the ten largest hold 3.5%. Per germline, CDR1 SGDLS and CDR2 YYNGEE. This CDR3 comprises 12 residues. V lost 4 bases and J 4 bases, leaving 6 bases between the germline ends. The specimen sequenced was blood, either unsorted or a sorted T cell fraction (not recorded which). The gene calls are TRBV9 and TRBJ1-3; D not certain. The sequence derives from a female donor with ankylosing spondylitis or in good health (not recorded which). The CDR3 region is CASSLHGNTIYF. The CDR3 DNA reads TGTGCCAGCAGCCTCCACGGAAACACCATATATTTT.